The table lists the clone carrying this TCR beta chain with many counts. This sample was taken from a study of CD8+CD57+ T cells in acquired aplastic anemia. CDR3 and TCR beta VDJ profiling relied on genomic DNA as the template. TCRdb processed the reads anew with MiXCR; each CDR3 protein has one entry. The sample holds about 200,000 distinct CDR3 sequences, 65% seen once. In germline, CDR1 is MGHRA, CDR2 YSYEKL. The CDR3 loop spans 16 amino acids. Trimming took off 0 bases at V and 2 bases at J, with 13 bases between the two ends. Those patients picked for sequencing had displayed CD8+CD57+ cell expansion on flow cytometry. Every one of the patients had aplastic anemia (severe, acquired).

This rearrangement joins TRBV4-1 to TRBJ1-2; unclear D gene. The source is a human donor with aplastic anemia. The sequencing input was sorted CD4+, CD8+, or CD8+CD57+ T cells (not recorded which) from PBMCs. The CDR3 sequence is CASSQDPGRNNYGYTF. The CDR3 coding sequence is TGCGCCAGCAGCCAAGATCCTGGGAGAAACAACTATGGCTACACCTTC.